Below, 25 T cell receptor beta chains from the same sample are listed, as sequenced in a study of response to subunit inactivated influenza vaccine. In TCRdb, the RT-PCR reads were re-called with MiXCR into one record per CDR3 protein. The repertoire has some 500,000 distinct CDR3 sequences, over 10% of them found once; the top ten carry less than 15%. The starting material was PBMCs from blood, obtained 35 to 45 days after vaccination. The receptors stem from a man aged 45-60 years who received an inactivated influenza vaccine.

A few counts support this clonotype. The chain is built from TRBV10-3 and TRBJ1-6; TRBD1 matches 8 bases. The CDR3 spans 14 residues. The trim removed 4 bases at V and 6 bases at J, leaving 2 bases unmatched. Germline V gene sequence: CDR1 ENHRY, CDR2 SYGVKD. The CDR3 DNA reads TGTGCCATCAGTGCAGGACAGGGTAATTCACCCCTCCACTTT. Translating it yields CAISAGQGNSPLHF.

This clonotype has just a few counts. The rearrangement uses TRBV20-1 and TRBJ2-3; D call uncertain. CDR1 is DFQATT, CDR2 SNEGSKA, per germline (reference sequence). This CDR3 region has 14 residues. Between the trimmed V and J ends, which lost 3 bases and 0 bases, there was a span of 10 bases. The CDR3 DNA sequence: TGCAGTGCTAGTACGTGGGGAAGCACAGATACGCAGTATTTT. It yields the protein CSASTWGSTDTQYF.

The genes are TRBV20-1 and TRBJ1-1; D is ambiguous. CDR3 length: 13 amino acids. CDR1 is DFQATT and CDR2 is SNEGSKA in the germline V gene (reference sequence). V dropped 0 bases and J dropped 6 bases, with 11 bases sitting between them. CDR3 amino acids: CSARDTNQAEAFF. CDR3 sequence (DNA): TGCAGTGCTAGAGATACAAATCAGGCTGAAGCTTTCTTT.

This clonotype was counted only a few times. Here the CDR3 DNA reads TGTGCCACCGGACAAGGGTACGAGCAGTACTTC. Translating it yields CATGQGYEQYF. The rearrangement uses TRBV24-1 and TRBJ2-7; D might be TRBD1 (5 bases). This CDR3 spans 11 amino acids. Trimming left V 9 bases short and J 4 bases short, with 9 bases between. CDR1 and CDR2 from the germline V gene are KGHDR and SFDVKD.

This clonotype was detected a few times. The chain has TRBV20-1 and TRBJ2-1, with 9 bases that match TRBD1. In germline, CDR1 is DFQATT, CDR2 SNEGSKA (reference sequence). The CDR3 contains 15 residues. Trimming removed 0 bases from V and 7 bases from J; junction bases left unmatched: 7. CDR3 nucleotides: TGCAGTGCTAGAGACGCCGGGACAGGGTTGAATGAGCAGTTCTTC. Amino acid sequence: CSARDAGTGLNEQFF.

This clonotype was seen ten or more times. The rearrangement links TRBV12-3 or TRBV12-4 to TRBJ2-7, with D unclear. The CDR3 loop spans 11 amino acids. Trimming took 3 bases from V and 3 from J, leaving 3 bases between them. The CDR3 DNA sequence: TGTGCCAGCAGTTTTAACTACGAGCAGTACTTC. This encodes CASSFNYEQYF.

V usage is TRBV29-1 and J usage is TRBJ2-6; D is unresolved. Deletions cut 0 bases from V and 2 bases from J, with 11 bases between. The germline CDR1 and CDR2 sequences are SQVTM and ANQGSEA. There are 16 residues in the CDR3. CDR3: CSVEELRQTGANVLTF. DNA of the CDR3: TGCAGCGTTGAAGAATTACGGCAAACTGGGGCCAACGTCCTGACTTTC.

In its sample, this clonotype was seen a few times. V usage is TRBV10-2 and J usage is TRBJ2-1; the match to TRBD2 covers 9 bases. The CDR3 is made up of 15 amino acids. Trimming cost V 8 bases and J 6 bases; bases outside gene matches: 11. Germline V CDR1 and CDR2: WSHSY, SAAADI. DNA for the CDR3: TGCGCCAGCCGTCCCCTGGCGGGGGGGTTCAATGAGCAGTTCTTC. Protein product: CASRPLAGGFNEQFF.

The chain combines TRBV24-1 with TRBJ1-2; no clear D. Trimming cost V 1 base and J 2 bases, with 7 bases left between them. Germline CDR1 KGHDR, CDR2 SFDVKD. The CDR3 runs 14 residues. The CDR3 nucleotides are TGTGCCACCAGTGATTTCGGTCAGAACTATGGCTACACCTTC. Translating it yields CATSDFGQNYGYTF.

There are many counts of this clonotype. The chain has TRBV12-3 or TRBV12-4 and TRBJ2-1, with D perhaps matching TRBD1 (6 bases). There are 14 residues in the CDR3. Between the trimmed V and J ends, which lost 6 bases and 4 bases, there was a span of 13 bases. The CDR3 DNA reads TGTGCCAGCAGCCTAGGACAGACATACAATGAGCAGTTCTTC. It yields the protein CASSLGQTYNEQFF.

This clonotype was seen only a few times. CDR3 sequence (DNA): TGTGCCAGCAGCTCTAGAGGGTTTGACAGCTTGAACACTGAAGCTTTCTTT. Translating it yields CASSSRGFDSLNTEAFF. The genes are TRBV7-9 and TRBJ1-1; the D gene is possibly TRBD1 (5 bases). Per the germline V gene, CDR1 is SEHNR and CDR2 is FQNEAQ (reference sequence). CDR3 size: 17 residues. V lost 4 bases and J 0 bases, leaving 18 bases between the germline ends.

This clonotype was recorded many times. V gene TRBV5-1 combines with J gene TRBJ1-2; D not resolved. Looked up from germline, CDR1 is SGHRS and CDR2 is YFSETQ. The CDR3 covers 12 residues. V dropped 0 bases and J dropped 7 bases, with 7 bases sitting between them. The CDR3 here is CASSLDAPGYTF. CDR3 sequence (DNA): TGCGCCAGCAGCTTGGATGCACCTGGCTACACCTTC.

With respect to this clonotype: With a far larger clone one base away, a read error is the likely cause. The V and J genes are TRBV28 and TRBJ1-2, with 10 bases identical to TRBD1. This CDR3 is built from 14 residues. Per germline, CDR1 MDHEN and CDR2 SYDVKM. J lost 2 bases, V lost 7 bases, and 4 bases had no gene match. This chain's CDR3 is CASIPGQGNYGYTF. The CDR3 DNA sequence: TGTGCCAGCATTCCGGGACAGGGGAACTATGGCTACACCTTC.

This sequence joins TRBV20-1 and TRBJ2-3; 13 bases are a match to TRBD2. The CDR3 contains 14 residues. The germline V gene has CDR1 DFQATT and CDR2 SNEGSKA (reference sequence). With V trimmed by 6 bases and J by 4 bases, 4 bases remained unmatched. The CDR3 DNA reads TGCAGTGCCTACGGACTAGCGGGAGCAGATACGCAGTATTTT. Protein sequence: CSAYGLAGADTQYF.

The chain combines TRBV27 with TRBJ2-1, with TRBD2 as a possible D gene (5 bases). In germline, CDR1 is MNHEY, CDR2 SMNVEV (reference sequence). V lost 6 bases and J 3 bases, leaving 21 bases between the germline ends. CDR3 length equals 17 residues. CDR3 nucleotide sequence: TGTGCCAGCAGCCACATCGTGCGGGCGAACTACTACAATGAGCAGTTCTTC. Translating gives CASSHIVRANYYNEQFF.

There are many counts of this clonotype. The rearrangement joins TRBV5-1 to TRBJ2-1; 9 bases match TRBD2. Germline V CDR1 and CDR2: SGHRS, YFSETQ. The junction had 7 bases not matched to a gene; V was cut back by 4 bases and J by 5 bases. This CDR3 is built from 15 residues. The CDR3 DNA follows: TGCGCCAGCAGCCCATGGACTAGCGCGGACAATGAGCAGTTCTTC. The encoded protein is CASSPWTSADNEQFF.

CDR3 coding DNA: TGCGCCAGCAGCTACTATCCGACTAGTGTGAGTCCAGATACGCAGTATTTT. Protein product: CASSYYPTSVSPDTQYF. This sequence joins TRBV5-1 and TRBJ2-3; D might be TRBD2 (6 bases). The V gene lost 3 bases and the J gene lost 4 bases, with 21 bases spanning the gap. Germline lookup yields CDR1 SGHRS and CDR2 YFSETQ. The CDR3 spans 17 residues.

This sequence joins TRBV6-5 and TRBJ2-3; D may match TRBD1 or TRBD2 (5 bases each). The CDR3 length is 12 residues. Trimming removed 8 bases from V and 5 bases from J, with 11 bases in between. Germline values: CDR1 MNHEY, CDR2 SVGAGI. CDR3 nucleotides: TGTGCCAGCCTGGGACGTGAAGATACGCAGTATTTT. Its translation: CASLGREDTQYF.

The CDR3 loop is CASSSWQGLGTDTQYF. In DNA, the CDR3 is TGTGCCAGCAGCTCCTGGCAGGGTTTGGGCACAGATACGCAGTATTTT. The chain has TRBV7-9 and TRBJ2-3; tentatively, D is TRBD1 (5 bases). V lost 4 bases and J lost 1, with 15 bases in between. The germline CDR1 and CDR2 sequences are SEHNR and FQNEAQ (reference sequence). This CDR3 has 16 amino acids. Based on the CDR3 plus reference TRBV7-9 and TRBJ2-3, the full variable domain is DTGVSQNPRHKITKRGQNVTFRCDPISEHNRLYWYRQTLGQGPEFLTYFQNEAQLEKSRLLSDRFSAERPKGSFSTLEIQRTEQGDSAMYLCASSSWQGLGTDTQYFGPGTRLTVL.

This sequence joins TRBV5-1 and TRBJ2-2; 10 positions agree with TRBD1. From germline, CDR1 is SGHRS and CDR2 YFSETQ. With V trimmed by 3 bases and J by 5 bases, 4 bases remained unmatched. The CDR3 loop spans 15 amino acids. The CDR3, as DNA: TGCGCCAGCAGCTCCGGGACAGGGGAAACCGGGGAGCTGTTTTTT. This codes for CASSSGTGETGELFF.

The chain uses TRBV11-2 and TRBJ2-6; no reliable D call. Germline assignment: CDR1 SGHAT and CDR2 FQNNGV. The CDR3 runs 15 residues. Trimming removed 5 bases at V and 0 bases at J, with 8 bases between. As DNA, the CDR3 is TGTGCCAGCAGCCGGGCGCGCTCTGGGGCCAACGTCCTGACTTTC. Its protein product is CASSRARSGANVLTF.

The chain carries TRBV7-2 and TRBJ2-3; TRBD2 aligns across 14 bases. Germline loops: CDR1 SGHTA, CDR2 FQGNSA. The V gene end was trimmed by 5 bases and the J gene end by 5 bases; junction bases not matched to a gene: 6. This CDR3 has 16 amino acids. CDR3 in DNA: TGTGCCAGCAGCAAGACTAGCGGGGGGGCCGGAGATACGCAGTATTTT. This translates into CASSKTSGGAGDTQYF. Together with reference TRBV7-2 and TRBJ2-3, the CDR3 gives the full variable domain: GAGVSQSPSNKVTEKGKDVELRCDPISGHTALYWYRQSLGQGLEFLIYFQGNSAPDKSGLPSDRFSAERTGGSVSTLTIQRTQQEDSAVYLCASSKTSGGAGDTQYFGPGTRLTVL.

This clonotype was counted between two and nine times. This chain links TRBV5-1 with TRBJ2-5, with TRBD2 as a possible D gene (5 bases). Trimming took off 1 base at V and 2 bases at J, with 12 bases between the two ends. Germline loops: CDR1 SGHRS, CDR2 YFSETQ. The CDR3 spans 15 residues. CDR3 coding DNA: TGCGCCAGCAGCTTGTTGACGGGGAGTCAAGAGACCCAGTACTTC. This gives the protein CASSLLTGSQETQYF.

This clonotype occurred a few times. CDR3 loop: CSVEEGIGASGNTIYF. CDR3 nucleotide sequence: TGCAGCGTTGAAGAAGGTATAGGGGCGTCTGGAAACACCATATATTTT. This chain joins TRBV29-1 and TRBJ1-3; D perhaps matches TRBD1 (5 bases). The CDR3 runs to 16 residues. With 0 bases removed from V and 1 base from J, the gap between germline ends came to 13 bases. Per germline, CDR1 SQVTM and CDR2 ANQGSEA.

V gene TRBV2 combines with J gene TRBJ1-4, with a possible D match to TRBD1 (6 bases). V lost 3 bases, J lost 0 bases, and 20 bases lay in between. Germline V gene lookup returns CDR1 SNHLY and CDR2 FYNNEI. This CDR3 spans 19 amino acids. The CDR3 protein is CASSDLWTVGDPTNEKLFF. The CDR3 DNA follows: TGTGCCAGCAGTGATCTCTGGACAGTTGGTGATCCAACTAATGAAAAACTGTTTTTT.